A single sample is the source of the 21 T cell receptor beta chains below, sequenced in a study of cytomegalovirus exposure and HLA in healthy donors. The PCR had 60 Vbeta and 13 Jbeta primers. The protocol was immunoSEQ multiplex PCR, while the TCRdb copy is restricted to in-frame clones and leaves out a portion. The table lists approximately 110,000 clones, 70% of them singletons, with approximately 10% in the top ten. Sequenced material: PBMCs. Receptors were obtained from a middle-aged man in good health and CMV-seropositive.

The V call is TRBV18, the J call TRBJ2-5, with D possibly being TRBD2 (6 bases). Trimming removed 2 bases at V and 5 bases at J, with 15 bases between. The CDR3 is 15 amino acids. The germline gives CDR1 KGHSH, CDR2 LQKENI. Here the CDR3 DNA reads TGTGCCAGCTCACCAGTGAATCCTGGGGGGGAGACCCAGTACTTC. It codes for CASSPVNPGGETQYF.

This sequence joins TRBV28 and TRBJ2-5; maybe TRBD2 (7 bases). Germline V CDR1 and CDR2: MDHEN, SYDVKM. This CDR3 comprises 18 residues. V dropped 3 bases and J dropped 8 bases, with 28 bases sitting between them. CDR3: CASSFRWGGGRTTSTQYF. CDR3 DNA: TGTGCCAGCAGTTTTCGGTGGGGGGGCGGGAGAACGACCTCAACCCAGTACTTC.

This sequence joins TRBV7-9 and TRBJ2-1, with TRBD2 as a possible D gene (5 bases). Germline V CDR1 and CDR2: SEHNR, FQNEAQ (reference sequence). The V gene lost 5 bases and the J gene lost 8 bases, with 13 bases spanning the gap. The CDR3 is 13 amino acids. CDR3 bases: TGTGCCAGCAGCCAACTAGGGAGAGATGAGCAGTTCTTC. The encoded protein is CASSQLGRDEQFF. Full variable domain (outside the CDR3, taken from reference TRBV7-9 and TRBJ2-1): DTGVSQNPRHKITKRGQNVTFRCDPISEHNRLYWYRQTLGQGPEFLTYFQNEAQLEKSRLLSDRFSAERPKGSFSTLEIQRTEQGDSAMYLCASSQLGRDEQFFGPGTRLTVL.

The V call is TRBV7-3, the J call TRBJ2-7, with D possibly TRBD1 on 6 matching bases. This CDR3 has 16 amino acids. V was shortened by 3 bases and J by 6 bases, with 21 bases between the two germline ends. Germline loops: CDR1 SGHTA, CDR2 FQGTGA. In DNA form, the CDR3 reads TGTGCCAGCAGCTTGTACAGGGAATTGTCCGGCTGCGAGCAGTACGTC. As protein: CASSLYRELSGCEQYV.

The chain is built from TRBV2 and TRBJ2-1; D ambiguous. The CDR3 has 11 residues. The V gene lost 2 bases and the J gene lost 13 bases, with 9 bases spanning the gap. CDR1 is SNHLY and CDR2 is FYNNEI in the germline V gene. This CDR3 is CASSESGKQFF. The CDR3 DNA follows: TGTGCCAGCAGTGAATCCGGTAAACAGTTCTTC.

The chain has TRBV6-5 and TRBJ2-3; TRBD1 matches 10 bases. The CDR3 consists of 14 residues. Per the germline V gene, CDR1 is MNHEY and CDR2 is SVGAGI. The V and J ends lost 6 bases and 6 bases, in that order; junction bases with no gene match: 6. The CDR3 sequence is CASSRTGGADTQYF. The CDR3 DNA is TGTGCCAGCAGCCGGACAGGGGGAGCCGATACGCAGTATTTT.

This clone was counted only a few times. The chain has TRBV2 and TRBJ2-1; 9 bases map to TRBD1. Trimming removed 4 bases from V and 5 bases from J; junction bases left unmatched: 6. The CDR3 has 15 residues. CDR1 and CDR2 from the germline V gene are SNHLY and FYNNEI. DNA for the CDR3: TGTGCCAGCAGTGTCAGACAGGGGGTTGACAATGAGCAGTTCTTC. Translated: CASSVRQGVDNEQFF.

CDR3 region: CASSMDRGGSNQPQHF. As DNA, the CDR3 is TGTGCCAGTAGTATGGACAGGGGAGGTAGCAATCAGCCCCAGCATTTT. The chain employs TRBV19 and TRBJ1-5; 9 positions agree with TRBD1. Unmatched junction bases numbered 3, after V lost 3 bases and J lost 0 bases. In germline, CDR1 is LNHDA, CDR2 SQIVND (reference sequence). The CDR3 contains 16 residues.

The rearrangement links TRBV7-8 to TRBJ2-5; 11 bases match TRBD2. Germline CDR1 is SGHVS and CDR2 is FQNEAQ. CDR3 size: 16 residues. V gave up 5 bases and J gave up 2 bases; unmatched junction bases: 7. The CDR3 DNA is TGTGCCAGCAGCACCCCTAGCGGGAGGCATCAAGAGACCCAGTACTTC. It codes for CASSTPSGRHQETQYF.

The V call is TRBV14, the J call TRBJ2-1; 9 nucleotides agree with TRBD1. The CDR3 extends over 14 amino acids. V lost 4 bases, J lost 9 bases, and 7 bases stayed unmatched. The germline gives CDR1 SGHDN, CDR2 FVKESK. The CDR3 DNA follows: TGTGCCAGCAGCCGGACAGGGGATGGGGTTGAGCAGTTCTTC. Its translation is CASSRTGDGVEQFF.

The chain couples TRBV30 to TRBJ1-2, with TRBD1 as a possible D gene (5 bases). V lost 4 bases to trimming and J lost 5 bases, with 11 bases between them. Germline V gene sequence: CDR1 GTSNPN, CDR2 SVGIG (reference sequence). CDR3 length: 12 amino acids. The chain's CDR3 is CAWTGTRYGYTF. CDR3 DNA sequence: TGTGCCTGGACCGGGACTCGGTATGGCTACACCTTC.

The rearrangement joins TRBV12-5 to TRBJ2-1, with D unresolved. The CDR3 covers 12 residues. The V end was cut by 6 bases, the J end by 1 base, with 4 bases between. CDR1 is LGHNT, CDR2 FRNRAP, per germline. CDR3 nucleotides: TGTGCTAGTGGCCATTCCTACAATGAGCAGTTCTTC. It yields the protein CASGHSYNEQFF. Full variable domain (remainder filled in from reference TRBV12-5 and TRBJ2-1): DARVTQTPRHKVTEMGQEVTMRCQPILGHNTVFWYRQTMMQGLELLAYFRNRAPLDDSGMPKDRFSAEMPDATLATLKIQPSEPRDSAVYFCASGHSYNEQFFGPGTRLTVL.

The chain employs TRBV28 and TRBJ1-1; D possibly corresponds to TRBD1 (6 bases). Trimming removed 7 bases from V and 2 bases from J, with 14 bases in between. There are 14 residues in the CDR3. The germline CDR1 and CDR2 sequences are MDHEN and SYDVKM. CDR3 DNA sequence: TGTGCCAGCACCCCTGGACAGAAAAACACTGAAGCTTTCTTT. This translates into CASTPGQKNTEAFF.

V usage is TRBV19 and J usage is TRBJ1-5, with D maybe TRBD1 (6 bases). CDR1 is LNHDA and CDR2 is SQIVND in the germline V gene (reference sequence). Trimming removed 7 bases from V and 0 bases from J, with 13 bases in between. This CDR3 is built from 15 residues. The CDR3 region has the DNA TGTGCCAGTACCTTACAGGGCTATAGCAATCAGCCCCAGCATTTT. Its translation: CASTLQGYSNQPQHF.

This clone was seen a handful of times. The gene calls are TRBV6-6 and TRBJ1-1; TRBD1 matches 9 bases. This CDR3 contains 16 residues. CDR1 is MNHNY, CDR2 SVGAGI, per germline (reference sequence). The junction had 18 bases not matched to a gene; V was cut back by 6 bases and J by 10 bases. CDR3 sequence (DNA): TGTGCCAGCAGCTACCCCCCGGACAGGGGATTAGGGAGAGCTTTCTTT. Protein sequence: CASSYPPDRGLGRAFF.

V usage is TRBV6-5 and J usage is TRBJ2-5; 7 bases agree with TRBD1. Trimming took 0 bases from V and 3 from J; bases not matched to a gene: 1. The CDR3 runs to 14 residues. Germline CDR1 and CDR2: MNHEY and SVGAGI. CDR3 DNA: TGTGCCAGCAGTTACTCCGGACAGGAAGAGACCCAGTACTTC. Encoded protein: CASSYSGQEETQYF.

The chain combines TRBV9 with TRBJ2-1; the match to TRBD2 covers 13 bases. The length of the CDR3 is 19 residues. V lost 4 bases and J lost 0; bases outside the gene matches: 10. Germline V gene lookup returns CDR1 SGDLS and CDR2 YYNGEE. The CDR3 protein is CASSPQTSGRPHSYNEQFF. The CDR3 nucleotides read TGTGCCAGCAGCCCCCAGACTAGCGGGAGGCCACACTCCTACAATGAGCAGTTCTTC.

The J gene is TRBJ2-7, the V gene TRBV6-5; 9 bases align to TRBD1. In germline, CDR1 is MNHEY, CDR2 SVGAGI. V lost 3 bases to trimming and J lost 2 bases; unmatched junction nucleotides: 2. CDR3 length equals 14 residues. The CDR3 DNA follows: TGTGCCAGCAGTTATGGGGACAGGGCCTACGAGCAGTACTTC. Amino acids: CASSYGDRAYEQYF.

The chain employs TRBV7-3 and TRBJ2-3; 7 nucleotides align to TRBD2. Trimming removed 2 bases from V and 4 bases from J; junction bases left unmatched: 6. There are 15 residues in the CDR3. In germline, CDR1 is SGHTA, CDR2 FQGTGA. CDR3: CASSLGGGVADTQYF. The CDR3 bases are TGTGCCAGCAGCTTAGGGGGGGGAGTCGCAGATACGCAGTATTTT.

V is TRBV5-4 and J is TRBJ1-1; tentative D call: TRBD1 (5 bases). V lost 4 bases and J 3 bases, leaving 16 bases between the germline ends. Germline lookup yields CDR1 SGHNT and CDR2 YYREEE (reference sequence). The CDR3 extends over 15 amino acids. The CDR3 sequence: CASSRDPGGDTEAFF. DNA of the CDR3: TGTGCCAGCAGCCGGGACCCCGGGGGTGACACTGAAGCTTTCTTT.

The chain uses TRBV6-1 and TRBJ2-3; no firm D call. Germline lookup yields CDR1 MNHNS and CDR2 SASEGT. The V end lost 7 bases, the J end lost 4 bases, and 18 bases lay between the germline ends. The CDR3 totals 15 residues. The CDR3 DNA is TGTGCCAGCATATTCTTAGCATATCTACCAGATACGCAGTATTTT. Translated: CASIFLAYLPDTQYF.